This T cell receptor (beta chain) emerged from a study of T cell responses to AZD1222 COVID-19 vaccine (TCRdb year 2021). Study-level background: TCR sequencing was performed for over 230 trial participants, of whom about 200 were given two doses of AZD1222 and roughly 25 were given two doses of MenACWY control vaccine. Trial participants were enrolled into age subgroups of 18-55, 56-69 and 70-plus years, which contained about 150, 28 and 57 TCR-sequenced participants, respectively. Study-level results and caveats: Because no day 14 peak-response samples were available, repertoires were characterized only after the peak T cell response. Conclusions about previously exposed vaccinees were limited because only six AZD1222 recipients were SARS-CoV-2 seropositive at baseline. Participants were mostly white British, with more females than males. The authors suggested clonal diversity may have been underestimated. Vaccine-associated CD4 TCRs spanned the whole spike protein, with dominant responses in regions 160-218 and 743-854. A significant rise in spike-specific TCR breadth and depth was observed after two AZD1222 doses relative to day 0 and relative to MenACWY recipients. In the small 56-69-year group, the increase in depth fell short of significance, most likely because of low power. Nearly half of unique spike-specific TCRs reportedly recognized epitopes outside regions mutated in the B.1.351 and B.1.1.7 variants.

The CDR3 regions of human TCRbeta chains were subjected to immunosequencing. The authors' analysis ran thus. Repertoire TCRs were checked for matches against a reference library of SARS-CoV-2-specific TCRs that had been generated using the MIRA antigen-specificity platform. Breadth was defined as the fraction of unique TCRs that were SARS-CoV-2-associated, and depth was defined as the fraction of total T cells that were SARS-CoV-2-associated. Using the MIRA data, every spike-specific TCR was mapped to the spike region that the TCR reacted to and assigned to either a CD4 or a CD8 class. Log10-transformed breadth and depth values were compared by one-way ANOVA with Sidak's multiple comparisons tests. In its TCRdb copy, this immuneACCESS table keeps in-frame sequences only and misses some clones. Where compared with another copy, unresolved V genes explain less than half of these, and the others have no known cause. That table supplies the V and J calls and clone size; D and trimming were determined from the DNA. Recorded for this sample are tens of thousands of clones; 80% to 90% of them occurred a single time. About 7% of the sample comes from the top ten.

The germline ends are 14 bases apart after V is trimmed by 4 bases and J by 1 base. CDR1 and CDR2, per the germline V gene, are SGHRS and YFSETQ. The CDR3, cysteine through phenylalanine, is 16 amino acids long. Solely the CDR3 DNA is kept, with 48 bases framed from the first base. Explained via the paper, the time point label denotes: about 28 days (+/-7) after the second vaccine dose. AZD1222 recipients given second doses at about 4 weeks or at about 12 weeks were pooled, since spike-specific TCR depth and breadth were not found to differ between the two schedules. Samples from vaccinated people were obtained from the UK trials COV001 and COV002, which included a single-blind randomized controlled phase 2/3 trial of AZD1222 (ChAdOx1 nCoV-19) in healthy adults. For TCRbeta chain sequencing, PBMC samples were collected from trial participants at day 0 and at day 28 after the second dose. As concerns this clone: Its antigen is not yet known. It has no much larger one-base neighbor in the sample; base qualities were not kept.

The chain links TRBV5-1 with TRBJ2-2, and the D gene may be TRBD1, 5 bases matching. Here the sequenced sample was peripheral blood, taken 28 days after the second AZD1222 dose. The sequence came from an adult who received the AZD1222 COVID-19 vaccine. The encoded CDR3 is CASSARTGQNTGELFF. The sequenced DNA is TGCGCCAGCAGCGCCAGGACCGGACAGAACACCGGGGAGCTGTTTTTT.